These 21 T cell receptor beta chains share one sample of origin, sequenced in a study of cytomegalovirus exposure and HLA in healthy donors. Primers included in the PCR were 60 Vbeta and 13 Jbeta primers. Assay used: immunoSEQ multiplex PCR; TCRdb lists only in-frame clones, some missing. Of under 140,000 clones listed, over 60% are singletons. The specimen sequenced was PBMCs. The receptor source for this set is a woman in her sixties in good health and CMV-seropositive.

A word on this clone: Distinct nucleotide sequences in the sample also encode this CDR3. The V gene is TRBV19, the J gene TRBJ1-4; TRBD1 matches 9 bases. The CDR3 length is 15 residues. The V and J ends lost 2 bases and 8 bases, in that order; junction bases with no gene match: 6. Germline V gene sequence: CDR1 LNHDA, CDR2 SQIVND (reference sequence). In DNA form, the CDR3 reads TGTGCCAGTAGTATAACACAGGGGGCAGAAGAAAAACTGTTTTTT. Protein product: CASSITQGAEEKLFF.

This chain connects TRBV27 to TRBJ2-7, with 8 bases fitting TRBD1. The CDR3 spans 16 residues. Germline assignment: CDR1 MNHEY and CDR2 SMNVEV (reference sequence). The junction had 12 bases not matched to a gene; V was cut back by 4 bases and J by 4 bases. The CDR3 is CASSSFISDRGYEQYF. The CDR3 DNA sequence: TGTGCCAGCAGTTCGTTTATCTCCGACAGGGGATACGAGCAGTACTTC.

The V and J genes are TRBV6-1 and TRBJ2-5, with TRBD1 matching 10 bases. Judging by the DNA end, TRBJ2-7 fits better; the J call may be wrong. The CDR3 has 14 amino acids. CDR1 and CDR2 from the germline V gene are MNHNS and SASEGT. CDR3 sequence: CASRDDRGPDEQYF. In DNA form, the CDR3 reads TGTGCCAGCAGGGACGACAGGGGGCCGGACGAGCAGTACTTC.

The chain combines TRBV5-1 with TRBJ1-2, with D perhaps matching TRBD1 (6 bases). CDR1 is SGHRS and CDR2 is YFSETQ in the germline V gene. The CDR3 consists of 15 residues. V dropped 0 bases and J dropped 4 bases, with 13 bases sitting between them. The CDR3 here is CASSLAGGAGYGYTF. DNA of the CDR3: TGCGCCAGCAGCTTGGCCGGGGGGGCAGGCTATGGCTACACCTTC.

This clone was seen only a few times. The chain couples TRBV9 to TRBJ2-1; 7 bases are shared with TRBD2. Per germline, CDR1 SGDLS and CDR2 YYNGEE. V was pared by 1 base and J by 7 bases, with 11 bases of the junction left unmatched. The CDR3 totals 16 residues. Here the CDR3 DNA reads TGTGCCAGCAGCGTATGGGCGGGAGTAAGCAGGAATGAGCAGTTCTTC. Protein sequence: CASSVWAGVSRNEQFF.

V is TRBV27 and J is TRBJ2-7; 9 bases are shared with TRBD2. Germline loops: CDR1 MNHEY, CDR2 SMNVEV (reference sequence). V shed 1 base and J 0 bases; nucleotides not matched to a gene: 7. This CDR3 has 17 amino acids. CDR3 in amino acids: CASSLLGTSLSSYEQYF. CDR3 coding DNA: TGTGCCAGCAGTTTATTGGGGACTAGCCTAAGCTCCTACGAGCAGTACTTC.

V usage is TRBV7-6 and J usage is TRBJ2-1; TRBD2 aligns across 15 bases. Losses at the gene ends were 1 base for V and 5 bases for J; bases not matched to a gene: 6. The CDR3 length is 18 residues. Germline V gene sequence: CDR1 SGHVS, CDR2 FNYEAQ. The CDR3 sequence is CASSLEGLAGGLNNEQFF. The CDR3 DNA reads TGTGCCAGCAGCTTAGAGGGACTAGCGGGAGGCCTAAACAATGAGCAGTTCTTC.

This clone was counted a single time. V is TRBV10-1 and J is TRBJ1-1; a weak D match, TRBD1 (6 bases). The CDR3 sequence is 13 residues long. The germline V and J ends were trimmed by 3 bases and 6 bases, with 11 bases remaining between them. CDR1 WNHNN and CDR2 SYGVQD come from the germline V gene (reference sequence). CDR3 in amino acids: CASSDTGSPEAFF. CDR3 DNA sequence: TGCGCCAGCAGTGATACAGGGTCCCCTGAAGCTTTCTTT.

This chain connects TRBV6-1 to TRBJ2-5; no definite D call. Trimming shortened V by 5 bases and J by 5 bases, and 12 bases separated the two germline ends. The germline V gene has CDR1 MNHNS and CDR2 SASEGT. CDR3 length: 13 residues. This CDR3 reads CASSTLSEETQYF. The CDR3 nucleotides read TGTGCCAGCAGTACTCTGTCGGAGGAGACCCAGTACTTC.

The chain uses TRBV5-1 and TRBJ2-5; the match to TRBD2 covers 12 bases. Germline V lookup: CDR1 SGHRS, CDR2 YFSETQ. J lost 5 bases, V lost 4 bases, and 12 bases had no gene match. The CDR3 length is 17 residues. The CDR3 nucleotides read TGCGCCAGCAGCCCAGAACAACTAGCGGGAGGTGGGGAGACCCAGTACTTC. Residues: CASSPEQLAGGGETQYF.

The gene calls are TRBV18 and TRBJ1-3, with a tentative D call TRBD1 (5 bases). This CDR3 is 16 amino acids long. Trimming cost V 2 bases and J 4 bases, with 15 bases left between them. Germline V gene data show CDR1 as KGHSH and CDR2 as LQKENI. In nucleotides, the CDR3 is TGTGCCAGCTCACCAGCGGGACCTGGGTCCGGAAACACCATATATTTT. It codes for CASSPAGPGSGNTIYF.

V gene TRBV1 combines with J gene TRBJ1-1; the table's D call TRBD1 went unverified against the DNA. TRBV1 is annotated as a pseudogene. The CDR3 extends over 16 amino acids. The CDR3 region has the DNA TGCACCAGCAGCCACCATCCCGACAGGGTGAACACTGAAGCTTTCTTT. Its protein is CTSSHHPDRVNTEAFF.

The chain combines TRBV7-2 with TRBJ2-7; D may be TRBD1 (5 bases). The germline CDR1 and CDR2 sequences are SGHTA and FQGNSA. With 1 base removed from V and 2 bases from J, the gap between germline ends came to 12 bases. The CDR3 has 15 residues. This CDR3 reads CASSLGWTPPYEQYF. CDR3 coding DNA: TGTGCCAGCAGCTTAGGCTGGACACCACCCTACGAGCAGTACTTC.

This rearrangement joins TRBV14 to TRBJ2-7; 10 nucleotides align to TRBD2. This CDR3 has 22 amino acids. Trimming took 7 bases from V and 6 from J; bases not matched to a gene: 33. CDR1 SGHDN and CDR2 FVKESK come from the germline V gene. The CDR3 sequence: CASIEPTSGQPHLTPASGEQYF. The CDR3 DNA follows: TGTGCCAGCATCGAGCCGACTAGCGGGCAACCCCACCTAACCCCAGCATCCGGCGAGCAGTACTTC.

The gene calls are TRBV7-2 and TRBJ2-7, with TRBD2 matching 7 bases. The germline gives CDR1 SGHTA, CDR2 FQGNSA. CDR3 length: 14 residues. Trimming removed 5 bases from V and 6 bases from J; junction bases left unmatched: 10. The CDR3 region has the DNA TGTGCCAGCAGCCACGGGGGGAGACTCCTCGAGCAGTACTTC. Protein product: CASSHGGRLLEQYF.

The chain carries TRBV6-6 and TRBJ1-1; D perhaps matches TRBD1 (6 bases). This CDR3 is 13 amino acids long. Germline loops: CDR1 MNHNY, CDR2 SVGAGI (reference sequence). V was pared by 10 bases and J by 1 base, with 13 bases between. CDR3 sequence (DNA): TGTGCCACCACTACAGGGACGAACACTGAAGCTTTCTTT. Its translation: CATTTGTNTEAFF.

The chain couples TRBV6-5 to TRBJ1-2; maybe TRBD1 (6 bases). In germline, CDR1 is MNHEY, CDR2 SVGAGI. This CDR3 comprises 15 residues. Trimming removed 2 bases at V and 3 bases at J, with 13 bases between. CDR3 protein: CASSYRAQGYYGYTF. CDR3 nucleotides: TGTGCCAGCAGTTACCGCGCACAGGGATACTATGGCTACACCTTC.

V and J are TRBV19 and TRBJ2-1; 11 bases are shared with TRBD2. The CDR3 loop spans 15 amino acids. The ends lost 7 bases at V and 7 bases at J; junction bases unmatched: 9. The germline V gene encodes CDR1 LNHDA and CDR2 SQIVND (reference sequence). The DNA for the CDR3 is TGTGCCAGTACCCTACTAGCGGGAGTGTGGAATGAGCAGTTCTTC. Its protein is CASTLLAGVWNEQFF.

In nucleotides, the CDR3 is TGTGCCAGCAGTCCACAGGGGAGCACAGATACGCAGTATTTT. This gives the protein CASSPQGSTDTQYF. J is TRBJ2-3 and V is TRBV2, with TRBD1 matching over 7 bases. The CDR3 loop spans 14 amino acids. The V and J ends lost 5 bases and 0 bases, in that order; junction bases with no gene match: 2. The germline gives CDR1 SNHLY, CDR2 FYNNEI.

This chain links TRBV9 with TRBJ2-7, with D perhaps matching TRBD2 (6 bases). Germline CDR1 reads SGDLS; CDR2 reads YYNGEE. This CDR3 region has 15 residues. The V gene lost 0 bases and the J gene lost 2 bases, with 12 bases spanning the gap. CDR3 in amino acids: CASSVGVAATYEQYF. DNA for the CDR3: TGTGCCAGCAGCGTAGGGGTAGCGGCAACCTACGAGCAGTACTTC.

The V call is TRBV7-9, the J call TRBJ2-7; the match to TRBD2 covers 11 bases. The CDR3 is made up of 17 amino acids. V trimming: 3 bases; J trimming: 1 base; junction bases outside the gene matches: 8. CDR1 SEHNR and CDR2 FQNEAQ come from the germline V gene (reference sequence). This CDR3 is CASSFYTSGRWSYEQYF. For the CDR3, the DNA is TGTGCCAGCAGCTTTTATACTAGCGGGAGATGGTCCTACGAGCAGTACTTC.